One and the same sample provided the 5 T cell receptor beta chains below, sequenced in a study of cytomegalovirus exposure and HLA in healthy donors. Libraries were prepared by immunoSEQ multiplex PCR; TCRdb keeps only in-frame clonotypes and omits some of them. The sample holds some 170,000 clones; roughly 86% are singletons and the top ten take 4.2%. The sequenced sample was PBMCs. These receptors all stem from a man aged 18 to 30 in good health and CMV-seropositive.

The chain uses TRBV25-1 and TRBJ2-7; 7 nucleotides line up with TRBD1. CDR1 and CDR2 (germline): MGHDK, SYGVNS. The CDR3 covers 14 residues. The V segment lost 6 bases and the J segment 4 bases; nucleotides outside the gene matches: 9. CDR3 DNA sequence: TGTGCCAGCAGAGCCCAGGGCAGGGGGTACGAGCAGTACTTC. This codes for CASRAQGRGYEQYF.

The chain links TRBV4-1 to TRBJ2-5, with D tentatively TRBD1 (6 bases). The CDR3 extends over 17 amino acids. Germline values: CDR1 MGHRA, CDR2 YSYEKL. The ends were cut back, 0 bases at V and 4 bases at J, with 18 bases in the middle. The CDR3 region is CASSQDGKQGLGETQYF. In nucleotides, the CDR3 is TGCGCCAGCAGCCAAGATGGGAAACAGGGTCTGGGAGAGACCCAGTACTTC.

The rearrangement uses TRBV28 and TRBJ2-6; weak D call: TRBD1 (7 bases). Trimming pared 8 bases from V and 0 bases from J, leaving 20 bases between. The length of the CDR3 is 18 residues. Germline assignment: CDR1 MDHEN and CDR2 SYDVKM. The DNA for the CDR3 is TGTGCCAGCCTGACCTCAGGGGGGTTCCTCTCTGGGGCCAACGTCCTGACTTTC. Amino acids: CASLTSGGFLSGANVLTF. Full variable domain (outside the CDR3, taken from reference TRBV28 and TRBJ2-6): DVKVTQSSRYLVKRTGEKVFLECVQDMDHENMFWYRQDPGLGLRLIYFSYDVKMKEKGDIPEGYSVSREKKERFSLILESASTNQTSMYLCASLTSGGFLSGANVLTFGAGSRLTVL.

The genes are TRBV13 and TRBJ2-7; 9 bases align to TRBD1. J was trimmed by 5 bases and V by 5 bases; bases with no gene match: 13. Germline-derived CDR1 and CDR2 are PRHDT and FYEKMQ (reference sequence). The CDR3 consists of 16 residues. CDR3 coding DNA: TGTGCCAGCAGCCCATCCGGGGACAGGGAGGTTGACGAGCAGTACTTC. The encoded protein is CASSPSGDREVDEQYF.

The CDR3 reads CASSLAGASNQPQHF. The CDR3 bases are TGTGCCAGCAGTTTAGCTGGGGCCAGCAATCAGCCCCAGCATTTT. V is TRBV27 and J is TRBJ1-5; D is possibly TRBD1 (5 bases). The CDR3 length is 15 residues. The germline CDR1 and CDR2 sequences are MNHEY and SMNVEV (reference sequence). V was shortened by 2 bases and J by 1 base, with 9 bases between the two germline ends.